This T cell receptor (beta chain) was profiled in a study of cytomegalovirus exposure and HLA in healthy donors. Study-level points and caveats: Presence/absence results assume similar sequencing depth per donor, which may not hold.

A word on this clone: The antigen remains unidentified.

V lost 2 bases, J lost 7 bases, and 4 bases lay in between. This CDR3 is 11 amino acids long. From germline, CDR1 is SGDLS and CDR2 YYNGEE. Both 60 Vbeta primers and 13 Jbeta primers went into the PCR. Original handling: In a later analysis, around 10 million of 60 million to 80 million unique beta chains occurred in at least two donors. The repertoire was sequenced with immunoSEQ multiplex PCR; TCRdb's copy has only in-frame clones and lacks some. The D gene and trimming were derived from the DNA, and the V and J assignments and clone size from that table. The sample has about 200,000 clones, 83% seen once.

The sequence was obtained from a girl aged 5-17 years in good health and CMV-seronegative. Sequencing input: PBMCs. This chain uses TRBV9 with TRBJ2-1; no reliable D call. CDR3 coding DNA: TGTGCCAGCAGCGTCAATAATGAGCAGTTCTTC. Translated: CASSVNNEQFF.